This is a list of T cell receptor beta chains from one sample in a study of blood T cells in healthy people across ages. TCRdb independently ran MiXCR on the 5' RACE reads; one entry per CDR3 protein. The sample yields approximately 2,000,000 distinct CDR3 sequences, about 39% seen once. The sequencing input was blood. These receptors originate from a human donor in good health. CDR3s include the opening cysteine and the closing phenylalanine or tryptophan. A D gene is named only where the DNA matches it firmly. Expanded clones get a size class; other rows say once, few or many, or leave the size out.

D | J | V | size | DNA | CDR3
. | TRBJ2-5 | TRBV4-3 | few | TGCGCCAGCAGCCAAGAAGGGGGCGGGACTACCCAAGAGACCCAGTACTTC | CASSQEGGGTTQETQYF
TRBD1 | TRBJ1-1 | TRBV7-2 | few | TGTGCCAGCAGCACCAGGGGGCGCTTGGGTGGAGAAGCTTTCTTT | CASSTRGRLGGEAFF
. | TRBJ1-2 | TRBV6-2/TRBV6-3 | . | TGTGCCAGCAGTTATCTCCGGGAACGTGGCTACACCTTC | CASSYLRERGYTF
TRBD2 | TRBJ2-2 | TRBV11-2 | . | TGTGCCAGCAGCCTCACTAGCGGGGGGGCCGGCACCGGGGAGCTGTTTTTT | CASSLTSGGAGTGELFF
. | TRBJ2-1 | TRBV7-9 | . | TGTGCCAGCAGCTTGGCTGGGGGCCCTGAGAAGTTCTTC | CASSLAGGPEKFF
. | TRBJ2-3 | TRBV2 | few | TGTGCCAGCAGTGAGATACGCCCAGAAGGCACAGATACGCAGTATTTT | CASSEIRPEGTDTQYF
. | TRBJ2-1 | TRBV29-1 | many | TGCAGCGCTCCGAACCGGGGGAGCTACAATGAGCAGTTCTTC | CSAPNRGSYNEQFF
. | TRBJ2-3 | TRBV9 | . | TGTGCCAGCAGCGGAACGGGAAGTCCGCGCACAGATACGCAGTATTTT | CASSGTGSPRTDTQYF
. | TRBJ2-3 | TRBV21-1 | . | TGTGCCAGCAGAGTGATCCGGGACAGGGTCACAGATACGCAGTATTTT | CASRVIRDRVTDTQYF
. | TRBJ1-2 | TRBV25-1 | . | TGTGCCAGCAGTGTCGGAACAGGGTCGAATGGCTACACCTTC | CASSVGTGSNGYTF
TRBD2 | TRBJ2-1 | TRBV6-2/TRBV6-3 | . | TGTGCCAGCAGCCTCACTAGCGGGCTCTCCTACAATGAGCAGTTCTTC | CASSLTSGLSYNEQFF
TRBD2 | TRBJ2-5 | TRBV4-3 | . | TGCGCCAGCAGCCAAGAGGGGGGGAGGGCGGCGGAGACCCAGTACTTC | CASSQEGGRAAETQYF
. | TRBJ1-1 | TRBV6-4 | . | TGTGCCAGCATGGGCTGGACTGAAGCTTTCTTT | CASMGWTEAFF
. | TRBJ2-5 | TRBV18 | . | TGTGCCAGCTCACCAGTAGACCAGGAGACCCAGTACTTC | CASSPVDQETQYF
. | TRBJ1-1 | TRBV20-1 | . | TGCAGTGCTAGGGCGGCGGCAGAAGTTGAAGCTTTCTTT | CSARAAAEVEAFF
. | TRBJ2-5 | TRBV30 | few | TGTGCCTGGAGTGACAGGGTAGGAGAGACCCAGTACTTC | CAWSDRVGETQYF
TRBD1 | TRBJ2-7 | TRBV5-1 | . | TGCGCCAGCAGCTTGTACCCTGGACAGGATGGCTACGAGCAGTACTTC | CASSLYPGQDGYEQYF
. | TRBJ1-6 | TRBV9 | . | TGTGCCAGCAGCGTAATCCCAAGTGACTTCTCACCCCTCCACTTT | CASSVIPSDFSPLHF
. | TRBJ1-2 | TRBV20-1 | many | TGCAGTGCTAGAGATCTTCGGGCAGCCTATGGCTACACCTTC | CSARDLRAAYGYTF
. | TRBJ2-7 | TRBV6-4 | few | TGTGCCAGCAGTGGCGCCCCGTGGAGGAACGAGCAGTACTTC | CASSGAPWRNEQYF
. | TRBJ1-3 | TRBV20-1 | . | TGCAGTGCTTCAGATCCACAGGGAAACACCATATATTTT | CSASDPQGNTIYF
TRBD1 | TRBJ2-7 | TRBV7-9 | . | TGTGCCGGCAGCTTCCGGACAGGGGGCTACGAGCAGTACTTC | CAGSFRTGGYEQYF
TRBD1 | TRBJ2-7 | TRBV13 | . | TGTGCCAGCAGCCTAAGGGGACAGAACTCCTACGAGCAGTACTTC | CASSLRGQNSYEQYF
TRBD2 | TRBJ2-4 | TRBV3-1 | few | TGTGCCAGCAGCACAAATAGCGGGGACAAAAACATTCAGTACTTC | CASSTNSGDKNIQYF
. | TRBJ2-7 | TRBV29-1 | many | TGCAGCGCCGTGAGCAATGGAGGGTACGAGCAGTACTTC | CSAVSNGGYEQYF
TRBD2 | TRBJ2-5 | TRBV7-2 | . | TGTGCCAGCAGCCCCCGACTAGCGGGGGAGGACGTGTTGTACTTC | CASSPRLAGEDVLYF
. | TRBJ2-3 | TRBV7-9 | few | TGTGCCAGCAGGTGGCAAGCTGATACGCAGTATTTT | CASRWQADTQYF
. | TRBJ2-5 | TRBV28 | . | TGTGCCAGCAGTACTCCCTTGGGCGGAGAGACCCAGTACTTC | CASSTPLGGETQYF
TRBD2 | TRBJ2-1 | TRBV25-1 | few | TGTGCCAGCAGTGAGCTAGCGGGGGGGCCCTACAATGAGCAGTTCTTC | CASSELAGGPYNEQFF
. | TRBJ1-1 | TRBV4-1 | . | TGCGCCAGCAGCCAACTTTCGAGATTGAACACTGAAGCTTTCTTT | CASSQLSRLNTEAFF
. | TRBJ2-2 | TRBV10-2 | . | TGCGCCAGCACTGTGGGGGCGAACACCGGGGAGCGGTTTTTT | CASTVGANTGERFF
. | TRBJ1-1 | TRBV27 | . | TGTGCCAGCAGACCACAGTTCGCGAGCACTGAAGCTTTCTTT | CASRPQFASTEAFF
TRBD1 | TRBJ1-5 | TRBV29-1 | once | TGCAACGTTGAGGGGGTGACAGGGCGGCGGCCCCAGCATTTT | CNVEGVTGRRPQHF
. | TRBJ2-2 | TRBV20-1 | . | TGCAGTGCTAGAGATAGGGGGAGGGGGCGCACCGGGGAGCTGTTTTTT | CSARDRGRGRTGELFF
TRBD1 | TRBJ2-7 | TRBV7-9 | . | TGTGCCAGCAGCTTAAATACCGGGACAGGGGGCTACGAGCAGTACTTC | CASSLNTGTGGYEQYF
. | TRBJ1-2 | TRBV12-3/TRBV12-4 | . | TGTGCCGAATGGGGCCGACCCTATGGCTACACCTTC | CAEWGRPYGYTF
. | TRBJ1-2 | TRBV20-1 | few | TGCAGTGCTAGGCCCGGGATACCTACGGATGGCTACACCTTC | CSARPGIPTDGYTF
. | TRBJ2-3 | TRBV9 | . | TGTGCCAGCAGCGTAGAAGGAAGAGGGATCGTAGATACGCAGTATTTT | CASSVEGRGIVDTQYF
. | TRBJ2-3 | TRBV6-1 | . | TGTGCCAGCAGTGAATTTCGCTCAGGGATCAGCACAGATACGCAGTATTTT | CASSEFRSGISTDTQYF
. | TRBJ2-5 | TRBV4-1 | . | TGCGCCAGCAGCCCAAGAGGACTACGGGCGGGGGAGACCCAGTACTTC | CASSPRGLRAGETQYF
. | TRBJ1-1 | TRBV29-1 | few | TGCAGCGTTGAAGGGGTCAGTGAAGCTTTCTTT | CSVEGVSEAFF
. | TRBJ1-1 | TRBV29-1 | few | TGCAGCGTTGTTTCGGGGGGTGTAGCTTTCTTT | CSVVSGGVAFF
. | TRBJ1-2 | TRBV2 | . | TGTGCCAGCAGTGAGGTGGCCGTCCGTGGCTACACCTTC | CASSEVAVRGYTF
TRBD1 | TRBJ1-2 | TRBV14 | . | TGTGCCAGCAGCCAAGCGACAGGGAAAAACTATGGCTACACCTTC | CASSQATGKNYGYTF
. | TRBJ2-1 | TRBV2 | few | TGTGCCAGCAGGATTGGGGGGGCCACAAGTGAGCAGTTCTTC | CASRIGGATSEQFF